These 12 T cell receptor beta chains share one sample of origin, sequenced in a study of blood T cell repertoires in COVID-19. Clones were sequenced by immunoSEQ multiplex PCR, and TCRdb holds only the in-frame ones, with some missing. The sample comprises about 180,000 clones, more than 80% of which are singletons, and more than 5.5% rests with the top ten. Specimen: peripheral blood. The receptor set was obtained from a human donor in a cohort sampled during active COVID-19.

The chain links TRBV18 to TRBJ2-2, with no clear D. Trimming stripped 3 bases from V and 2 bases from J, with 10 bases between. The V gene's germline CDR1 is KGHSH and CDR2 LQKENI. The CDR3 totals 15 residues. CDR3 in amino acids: CASSPTPVNTGELFF. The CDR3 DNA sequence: TGTGCCAGCTCACCCACTCCGGTTAACACCGGGGAGCTGTTTTTT. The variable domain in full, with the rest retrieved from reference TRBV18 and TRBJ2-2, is NAGVMQNPRHLVRRRGQEARLRCSPMKGHSHVYWYRQLPEEGLKFMVYLQKENIIDESGMPKERFSAEFPKEGPSILRIQQVVRGDSAAYFCASSPTPVNTGELFFGEGSRLTVL.

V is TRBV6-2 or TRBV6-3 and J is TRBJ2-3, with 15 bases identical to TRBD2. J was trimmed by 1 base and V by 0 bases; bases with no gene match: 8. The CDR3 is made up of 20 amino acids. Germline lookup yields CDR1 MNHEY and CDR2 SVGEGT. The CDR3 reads CASSYSGTSGGTSRTDTQYF. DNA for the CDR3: TGTGCCAGCAGTTACTCCGGGACTAGCGGGGGGACCTCCCGCACAGATACGCAGTATTTT.

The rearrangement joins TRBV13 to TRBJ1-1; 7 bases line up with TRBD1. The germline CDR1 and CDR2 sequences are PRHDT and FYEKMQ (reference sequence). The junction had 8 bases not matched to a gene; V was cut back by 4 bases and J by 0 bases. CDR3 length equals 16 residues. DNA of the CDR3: TGTGCCAGCAGCTATTGGACAGGAGTCATGAACACTGAAGCTTTCTTT. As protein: CASSYWTGVMNTEAFF. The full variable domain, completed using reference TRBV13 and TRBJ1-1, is AAGVIQSPRHLIKEKRETATLKCYPIPRHDTVYWYQQGPGQDPQFLISFYEKMQSDKGSIPDRFSAQQFSDYHSELNMSSLELGDSALYFCASSYWTGVMNTEAFFGQGTRLTVV.

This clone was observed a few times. Written as DNA, the CDR3 is TGTGCCATCGAAGGGGGAGGGTCCTACGAGCAGTACTTC. Translation: CAIEGGGSYEQYF. This rearrangement joins TRBV2 to TRBJ2-7, with a possible D match to TRBD2 (7 bases). The germline V and J ends were trimmed by 10 bases and 1 base, with 14 bases remaining between them. CDR1 and CDR2 (germline): SNHLY, FYNNEI. The CDR3 loop spans 13 amino acids.

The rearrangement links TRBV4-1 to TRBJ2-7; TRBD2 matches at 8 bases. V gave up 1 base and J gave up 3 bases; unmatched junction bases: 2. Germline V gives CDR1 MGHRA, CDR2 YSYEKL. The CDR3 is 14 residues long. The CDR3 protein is CASSQAGLGYEQYF. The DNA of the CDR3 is TGCGCCAGCAGCCAAGCGGGACTAGGCTACGAGCAGTACTTC.

The CDR3 here is CASNEGTDYEQYF. The CDR3 DNA reads as TGTGCCAGCAATGAAGGGACAGACTACGAGCAGTACTTC. The chain recombines TRBV7-9 with TRBJ2-7; 7 bases align to TRBD1. V lost 7 bases and J lost 3; bases outside the gene matches: 6. The germline V gene has CDR1 SEHNR and CDR2 FQNEAQ (reference sequence). The CDR3 extends over 13 amino acids.

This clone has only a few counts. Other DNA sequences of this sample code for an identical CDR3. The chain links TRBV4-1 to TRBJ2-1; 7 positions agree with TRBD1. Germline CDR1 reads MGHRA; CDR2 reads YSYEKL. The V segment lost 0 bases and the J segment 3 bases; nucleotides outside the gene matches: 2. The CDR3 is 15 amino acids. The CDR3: CASSQDGTDYNEQFF. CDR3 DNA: TGCGCCAGCAGCCAAGACGGGACAGACTACAATGAGCAGTTCTTC.

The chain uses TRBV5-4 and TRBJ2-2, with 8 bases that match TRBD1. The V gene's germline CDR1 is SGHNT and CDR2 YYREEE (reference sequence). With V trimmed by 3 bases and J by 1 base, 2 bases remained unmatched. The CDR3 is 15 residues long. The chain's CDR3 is CASSSGTGNTGELFF. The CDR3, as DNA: TGTGCCAGCAGCTCCGGGACAGGGAACACCGGGGAGCTGTTTTTT.

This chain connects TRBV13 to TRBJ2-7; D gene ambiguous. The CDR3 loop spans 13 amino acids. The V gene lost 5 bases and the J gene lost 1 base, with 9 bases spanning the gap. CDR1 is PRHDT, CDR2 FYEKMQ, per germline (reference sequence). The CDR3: CASSPQISYEQYF. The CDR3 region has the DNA TGTGCCAGCAGCCCACAGATATCCTACGAGCAGTACTTC.

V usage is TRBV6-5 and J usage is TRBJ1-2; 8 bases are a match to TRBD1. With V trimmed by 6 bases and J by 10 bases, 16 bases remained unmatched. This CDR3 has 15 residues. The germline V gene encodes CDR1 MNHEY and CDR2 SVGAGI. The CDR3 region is CASSGQGAGDRVYTF. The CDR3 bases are TGTGCCAGCAGCGGACAGGGAGCCGGAGATAGGGTCTACACCTTC.

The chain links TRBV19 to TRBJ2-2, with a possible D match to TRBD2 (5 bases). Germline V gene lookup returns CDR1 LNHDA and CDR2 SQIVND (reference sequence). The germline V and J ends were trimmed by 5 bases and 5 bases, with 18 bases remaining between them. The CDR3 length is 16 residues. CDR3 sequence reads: CASSSVGGRRTGELFF. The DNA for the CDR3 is TGTGCCAGTAGTTCAGTCGGCGGCAGGAGGACCGGGGAGCTGTTTTTT.

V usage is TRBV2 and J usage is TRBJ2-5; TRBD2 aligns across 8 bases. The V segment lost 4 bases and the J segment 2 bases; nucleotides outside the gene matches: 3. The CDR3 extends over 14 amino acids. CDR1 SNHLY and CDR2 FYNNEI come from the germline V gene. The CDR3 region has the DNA TGTGCCAGCAGTGCCGGGAGGGGGCAAGAGACCCAGTACTTC. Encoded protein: CASSAGRGQETQYF.